This TCR beta chain was sequenced for a study of blood T cells in healthy people across ages. The germline V and J ends were trimmed by 5 bases and 0 bases, with 6 bases remaining between them. This CDR3 is built from 12 residues. In germline, CDR1 is SQVTM, CDR2 ANQGSEA. A second PCR, run for roughly 7 to 11 cycles, used a sample-barcoded 5' primer plus a J-beta primer mix. TCRdb analysed the 5' RACE reads with MiXCR anew, one entry per CDR3 protein. This sample yields 650,000 to 700,000 distinct CDR3 sequences, of which approximately 52% are seen a single time; approximately 15% belongs to the top ten.

The sequence was collected from an elderly woman in good health. This chain uses TRBV29-1 with TRBJ2-3; no clear D gene. The sequenced sample was blood. CDR3 loop: CSVRMSTDTQYF. The CDR3, as DNA: TGCAGCGTTAGGATGAGCACAGATACGCAGTATTTT.